This T cell receptor beta chain was recovered during a study of technical replicates of blood from several donors. TCRdb keeps only in-frame clones here, not all; method: immunoSEQ multiplex PCR. The data show 85,000 to 100,000 clones, around 94% seen once. CDR1 is MNHEY and CDR2 is SVGAGI in the germline V gene. The CDR3 runs to 15 residues. Between the trimmed V and J ends, which lost 4 bases and 8 bases, there was a span of 17 bases. The TCR originated in a human donor in good health. Material for sequencing was T cells isolated from PBMCs. V and J are TRBV6-5 and TRBJ1-4; D remains unclear. CDR3 in amino acids: CASSSLSGINEKLFF. The CDR3 coding sequence is TGTGCCAGCAGTTCTCTTTCCGGGATTAACGAAAAACTGTTTTTT.